This T cell receptor (beta chain) was captured by sequencing in a study of regulatory T cells in long-lasting Graves disease (TCRdb year 2021). Turning to the overall study: In the newly diagnosed Graves' disease group, patients had been taking antithyroid drugs for less than 3 months. TCR sequencing covered about 13 persistent and around 20 newly diagnosed Graves' disease patients, around 33 samples in total. Peripheral blood TCR sequencing and RNA sequencing compared persistent Graves' disease patients with newly diagnosed Graves' disease patients. The study was registered as a clinical trial and conducted in China. The study at large found these results: TRBV28, TRBJ1-2 and TRBJ2-5 were preferentially used in persistent disease, while TRBV20-1 and TRBJ2-1 were favored in newly diagnosed disease. Peripheral blood alone was examined, since thyroid tissue, which constituted the primary lesion, could not be accessed. Sequencing and analysis were restricted to the TCR beta chain. Lower TCR Shannon entropy and fewer highly expanded clones were observed in persistent Graves' disease patients than in newly diagnosed patients, which suggested clonal expansion. Persistent patients shared more public clonotypes among themselves (around 2,500) than newly diagnosed patients did (more than 850). As a limitation, the authors acknowledged that the small sample size may reduce accuracy.

Preparation of the library involved multiplex PCR. The sequencing machine was an Illumina HiSeq 4000. iRepertoire HTBI primers and Arm-PCR amplification of CDR3 regions were used to construct TCR beta libraries. Before sequencing, the PCR products went through gel purification. Regarding the original processing steps: Gene usage analysis of CDR3 amino acid clonotypes relied on the 60 or so TRBV and 14 TRBJ segments identified across samples. COPE and FqMerger were used to merge the filtered high-quality paired reads into contigs. BLAST was used to align contigs to IMGT TRBV, TRBD and TRBJ reference genes, with CDR3 defined following IMGT. Clonotypes above 0.1% frequency were classified as highly expanded clones. Shannon entropy was used to measure repertoire diversity, and the Gini coefficient was used to measure V-J evenness. Public clonotypes were defined as clonotypes shared by more than one individual. The public reads were reprocessed in TCRdb via fastp at Q25 and MiXCR, keeping in-frame beta chains. One record per CDR3 amino acid sequence lists the most common genes and DNA. The V and J calls come from TCRdb's annotation, not from the publication. The sample includes 350,000 to 500,000 distinct CDR3 sequences, with about 16% observed a single time. 20% to 25% of the sample lies in the top ten.

This clonotype was observed a handful of times. Its antigen is unknown. No per-base quality is available; no much larger clone lies one base away. Inclusive of the bounding cysteine and phenylalanine, the CDR3 is 14 residues long. Only the CDR3 DNA is retained, 42 bases long and in frame from the first base. The germline V gene (reference sequence) yields DFQATT for CDR1 and SNEGSKA for CDR2. At the junction V is shortened by 5 bases and J by 5 bases; bases outside the gene matches: 8. The time point label corresponds to: newly diagnosed GD, antithyroid drugs for less than 3 months. For both TCR sequencing and RNA sequencing, RNA was extracted from PBMCs using TRIzol. The diagnosis of Graves' disease was made according to American Thyroid Association guidelines. Patients were recruited from an endocrinology department in Xi'an, China. From each patient, about 9 milliliters of peripheral blood was collected into an EDTA anticoagulant tube. Ficoll Paque Plus density gradient separation was used to isolate PBMCs, and no additional T cell sorting was done. An Agilent 2100 Bioanalyzer and agarose gel were used to check RNA quality, and a NanoDrop 2000 was used to measure RNA concentration.

The same data also contributed to another study, on T cells in Graves' hyperthyroidism and ophthalmopathy. From the second report: Stable Graves' hyperthyroidism was defined as no progression to ophthalmopathy during 18 months of follow-up. Hyperthyroidism patients were newly diagnosed, with disease duration under 2 months, and aged 18 to 65 years. Any patient with an uncontrolled infection, another autoimmune disease, pregnancy or lactation was excluded. Diagnoses were based on clinical symptoms, serum thyroxine and TRAb, thyroid ultrasound and orbital computed tomography. The TCR CDR3 was subjected to a first round of RT-PCR using the HTBI primer set and the Qiagen OneStep RT-PCR kit. Most expanded thyroid clonotypes (frequency above 0.001) were also found in blood, which suggests that blood repertoires may mirror thyroid immune responses. A model built on a 13 V-J signature distinguished ophthalmopathy from stable hyperthyroidism, reaching 85% to 90% sensitivity and under 84% specificity in cross-validation and 80%/75% in testing. In validation, the model predicted progression to ophthalmopathy with 65% to 71% sensitivity and roughly 75% specificity, a median of around 6.6 months before onset. To identify TCR V-J signatures that set the groups apart, the researchers used a discovery cohort of 90 to 100 patients, made up of fewer than 50 with Graves' ophthalmopathy and around 58 with stable Graves' hyperthyroidism. An independent validation cohort of some 18 hyperthyroidism patients and 15 or so patients who later progressed to ophthalmopathy tested prospective prediction of ophthalmopathy. The 100 or so discovery patients were randomly split 7:3 into training and test sets. The study also compared thyroid tissue and blood T-cell repertoires from more than five Graves' hyperthyroidism patients. After blood sampling, hyperthyroidism patients were treated with methimazole at a starting dose of 30 mg daily, and ophthalmopathy patients were treated with high-dose intravenous methylprednisolone. The libraries were constructed in a second round of multiplex PCR and then size-selected and purified. Libraries were sequenced paired-end with 100 bp reads on an Illumina HiSeq2000. SOAPnuke was used to process the raw data, removing reads that contained adapters or uncalled bases, had a mean Phred below 15, or lacked an exact match to the constant primer or identifier. COPE v1.2.5 was used to merge the high-quality paired reads, and each unique nucleotide sequence was defined as a clonotype. MiTCR v1.1 was used to align clonotypes to the IMGT TRBV, TRBD and TRBJ reference segments. The analysis was restricted to V-J combinations with a frequency above 0.0001, which together covered over 99% of the repertoires. A TCS score was defined as the ratio of F50 (clonal expansion) to E x V (chaos), with BLOSUM62-based TCRdist applied between CDR3 peptides within each V-J. Welch's t-statistics and random forest reduced several hundred V-J features to about 12, which were used in a naive Bayes classifier (R e1071). Sample size was not statistically predetermined, and investigators were not blinded to group allocation. TCR Vbeta CDR3 sequencing of some 140 peripheral blood samples (under 45 ophthalmopathy, 75 hyperthyroidism and some 17 progressor patients) is reported in the paper.

The chain links TRBV20-1 with TRBJ2-5; 10 nucleotides in the junction match TRBD1. The source is a woman aged 18-35 years with Graves disease. Donor details come from another sample of the same person, matched by shared clones. Specimen: peripheral blood mononuclear cells (PBMCs), collected at new diagnosis, from a patient treated with antithyroid drugs. The sequence in DNA is TGCAGTGCTGACCGGGACAGGGGTCGGGAGACCCAGTACTTC. This gives the protein CSADRDRGRETQYF.